What follows are 11 T cell receptor beta chains derived from one specimen sequenced in a study of blood T cell repertoires in COVID-19. Repertoires were generated with immunoSEQ multiplex PCR, while TCRdb's copy carries only in-frame clones and drops some. Among 200,000 to 300,000 clones listed, around 87% were seen once. The sequencing input was peripheral blood. The receptors here all came from a woman in her thirties who had recovered from COVID-19.

The gene calls are TRBV4-1 and TRBJ2-1, with D uncertain. Per germline, CDR1 MGHRA and CDR2 YSYEKL. Trimming left V 0 bases short and J 10 bases short, with 10 bases between. The CDR3 loop spans 13 amino acids. This CDR3 reads CASSQDYQREQFF. In DNA, the CDR3 is TGCGCCAGCAGCCAAGATTACCAGCGCGAGCAGTTCTTC.

The chain joins TRBV2 to TRBJ2-7; a weak D match, TRBD1 (6 bases). Looked up from germline, CDR1 is SNHLY and CDR2 is FYNNEI. V dropped 4 bases and J dropped 2 bases, with 9 bases sitting between them. This CDR3 region has 13 residues. CDR3 amino acids: CASSAGDTYEQYF. In nucleotides, the CDR3 is TGTGCCAGCAGTGCAGGGGATACCTACGAGCAGTACTTC.

The genes are TRBV2 and TRBJ1-2; TRBD1 might be the D (5 bases). CDR3 length: 13 amino acids. Germline lookup yields CDR1 SNHLY and CDR2 FYNNEI. Trimming left V 5 bases short and J 8 bases short, with 15 bases between. CDR3 residues: CASSSYGQGGYTF. CDR3 coding DNA: TGTGCCAGCAGTTCTTACGGCCAGGGCGGCTACACCTTC. The complete variable domain, with remaining parts taken from reference TRBV2 and TRBJ1-2, reads EPEVTQTPSHQVTQMGQEVILRCVPISNHLYFYWYRQILGQKVEFLVSFYNNEISEKSEIFDDQFSVERPDGSNFTLKIRSTKLEDSAMYFCASSSYGQGGYTFGSGTRLTVV.

The chain recombines TRBV5-8 with TRBJ2-1, with 13 bases identical to TRBD2. Germline-derived CDR1 and CDR2 are SGHTS and YDEGEE. With 4 bases clipped from V and 1 base from J, the junction kept 2 bases outside the gene matches. The CDR3 consists of 16 residues. CDR3 DNA sequence: TGTGCCAGCAGCCAGGGACTAGCGGGGTCCTACAATGAGCAGTTCTTC. Amino acids: CASSQGLAGSYNEQFF.

The rearrangement joins TRBV6-5 to TRBJ2-7; TRBD1 agrees at 7 bases. Germline V gene data show CDR1 as MNHEY and CDR2 as SVGAGI. This CDR3 spans 15 amino acids. Germline trimming cut 6 bases from V and 1 base from J; bases unmatched to any gene: 9. For the CDR3, the DNA is TGTGCCAGCAGCCTTTTACAGGGGAAATCCTACGAGCAGTACTTC. Translated, it gives CASSLLQGKSYEQYF.

The J gene is TRBJ2-6, the V gene TRBV14; TRBD2 matches 7 bases. V trimming: 4 bases; J trimming: 6 bases; junction bases outside the gene matches: 9. The CDR3 has 16 amino acids. CDR1 and CDR2 from the germline V gene are SGHDN and FVKESK. The CDR3 here is CASSPELGRAANVLTF. The CDR3, as DNA: TGTGCCAGCAGCCCGGAACTTGGGAGGGCGGCCAACGTCCTGACTTTC.

The CDR3 coding sequence is TGTGCCAGTAACAGGGACGAGATCACTGAAGCTTTCTTT. Translated, it gives CASNRDEITEAFF. The chain uses TRBV10-3 and TRBJ1-1; perhaps TRBD1 as D (6 bases). This CDR3 is built from 13 residues. The germline V gene has CDR1 ENHRY and CDR2 SYGVKD. With 10 bases removed from V and 4 bases from J, the gap between germline ends came to 16 bases.

V usage is TRBV29-1 and J usage is TRBJ2-2, with D perhaps TRBD2 (5 bases). The CDR3 is made up of 12 amino acids. CDR1 and CDR2 (germline): SQVTM, ANQGSEA. Trimming cost V 3 bases and J 6 bases, with 8 bases left between them. The DNA for the CDR3 is TGCAGCGTTGATCCCGGGGCCGGGGAGCTGTTTTTT. Encoded protein: CSVDPGAGELFF.

The chain combines TRBV2 with TRBJ2-5; 8 bases align to TRBD1. CDR1 and CDR2 (germline): SNHLY, FYNNEI. The V and J ends lost 2 bases and 3 bases, in that order; junction bases with no gene match: 2. This CDR3 region has 14 residues. This chain's CDR3 is CASSELTGEETQYF. The DNA of the CDR3 is TGTGCCAGCAGTGAATTGACAGGGGAAGAGACCCAGTACTTC. The full variable domain, rest sourced from reference TRBV2 and TRBJ2-5, is EPEVTQTPSHQVTQMGQEVILRCVPISNHLYFYWYRQILGQKVEFLVSFYNNEISEKSEIFDDQFSVERPDGSNFTLKIRSTKLEDSAMYFCASSELTGEETQYFGPGTRLLVL.

The chain uses TRBV27 and TRBJ1-2, with TRBD1 matching over 7 bases. Trimming cost V 0 bases and J 1 base; bases outside gene matches: 2. Per germline, CDR1 MNHEY and CDR2 SMNVEV (reference sequence). This CDR3 has 15 amino acids. This chain's CDR3 is CASSLSTGFNYGYTF. The CDR3 nucleotides read TGTGCCAGCAGTTTATCGACAGGGTTTAACTATGGCTACACCTTC.

The V call is TRBV29-1, the J call TRBJ2-7; tentative D call: TRBD1 (5 bases). This CDR3 spans 11 amino acids. CDR1 is SQVTM, CDR2 ANQGSEA, per germline. V shed 7 bases and J shed 3 bases, with 10 bases lying between them. CDR3 residues: CSGGTVYEQYF. CDR3 bases: TGCAGCGGGGGCACGGTCTACGAGCAGTACTTC.